This T cell receptor beta chain was obtained from a study of control samples from healthy donors and cancer patients. The table came from immunoSEQ multiplex PCR; TCRdb's copy has only in-frame clones and leaves some out. This table holds over 150,000 clones, 90% to 95% found once. There are a few counts of this clone. The germline CDR1 and CDR2 sequences are SGHRS and YFSETQ. This CDR3 comprises 15 residues. V lost 5 bases and J 4 bases, leaving 17 bases between the germline ends. This receptor was obtained from a man between 18 and 29 years old in good health. The V gene is TRBV5-1, the J gene TRBJ2-3, with a tentative D call TRBD2 (6 bases). Sequencing was performed on blood. CDR3 bases: TGCGCCAGCAGTCCACCGTTGGGGGGAGCAGATACGCAGTATTTT. Its translation is CASSPPLGGADTQYF.